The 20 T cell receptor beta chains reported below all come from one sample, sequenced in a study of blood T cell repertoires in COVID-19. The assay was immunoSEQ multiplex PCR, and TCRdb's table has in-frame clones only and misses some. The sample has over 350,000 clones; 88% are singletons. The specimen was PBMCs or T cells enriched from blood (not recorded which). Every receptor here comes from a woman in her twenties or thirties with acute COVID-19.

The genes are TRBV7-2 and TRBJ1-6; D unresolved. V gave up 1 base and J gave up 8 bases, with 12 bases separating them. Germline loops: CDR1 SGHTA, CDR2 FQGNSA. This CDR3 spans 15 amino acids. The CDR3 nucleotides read TGTGCCAGCAGCTTAGTGGGAGTCGGGGATTCACCCCTCCACTTT. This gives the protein CASSLVGVGDSPLHF.

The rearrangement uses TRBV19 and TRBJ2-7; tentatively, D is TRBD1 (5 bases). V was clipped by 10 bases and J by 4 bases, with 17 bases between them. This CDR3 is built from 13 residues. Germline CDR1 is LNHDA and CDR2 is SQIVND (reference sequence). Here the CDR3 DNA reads TGTGCCACCCCCCAGGGTAAGATTTACGAGCAGTACTTC. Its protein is CATPQGKIYEQYF.

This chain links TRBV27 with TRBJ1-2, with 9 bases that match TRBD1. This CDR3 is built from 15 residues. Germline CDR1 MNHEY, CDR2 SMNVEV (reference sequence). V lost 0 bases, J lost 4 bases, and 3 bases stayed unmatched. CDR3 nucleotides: TGTGCCAGCAGTTTATCCCCGACAGGGGGCTATGGCTACACCTTC. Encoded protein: CASSLSPTGGYGYTF.

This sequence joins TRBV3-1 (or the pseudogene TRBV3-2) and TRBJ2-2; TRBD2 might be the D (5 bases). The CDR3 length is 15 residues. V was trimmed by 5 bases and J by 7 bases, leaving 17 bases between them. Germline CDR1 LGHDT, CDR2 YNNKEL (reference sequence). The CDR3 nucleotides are TGTGCCAGCAGCACCCGGACTTCCCTAGTCGGGGAGCTGTTTTTT. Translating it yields CASSTRTSLVGELFF.

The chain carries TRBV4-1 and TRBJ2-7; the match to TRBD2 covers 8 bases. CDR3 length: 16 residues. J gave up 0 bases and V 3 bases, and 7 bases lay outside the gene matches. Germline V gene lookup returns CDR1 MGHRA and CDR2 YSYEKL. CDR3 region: CASSHPSGRDSYEQYF. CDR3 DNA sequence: TGCGCCAGCAGCCATCCTTCCGGGAGGGACTCCTACGAGCAGTACTTC.

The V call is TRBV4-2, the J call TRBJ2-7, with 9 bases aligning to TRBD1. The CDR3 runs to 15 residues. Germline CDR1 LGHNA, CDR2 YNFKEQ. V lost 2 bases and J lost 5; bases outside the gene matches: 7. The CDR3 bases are TGTGCCAGCAGCCAACCGGGACAGGGTGTCGACGAGCAGTACTTC. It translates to CASSQPGQGVDEQYF.

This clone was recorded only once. Here the CDR3 reads CASSSYPDRGNSPLHF. The CDR3 coding sequence is TGCGCCAGCAGCTCATACCCGGACAGGGGCAATTCACCCCTCCACTTT. The chain has TRBV5-1 and TRBJ1-6, with 9 positions matching TRBD1. J lost 7 bases, V lost 3 bases, and 8 bases had no gene match. This CDR3 is built from 16 residues. CDR1 SGHRS and CDR2 YFSETQ come from the germline V gene.

The CDR3 loop reads CASSYYPRVTYNEQFF. Here the CDR3 DNA reads TGTGCCAGCAGTTACTATCCCAGGGTAACTTATAATGAGCAGTTCTTC. The gene calls are TRBV6-2 or TRBV6-3 and TRBJ2-1; possible D gene TRBD1, 5 bases. The CDR3 contains 16 residues. Germline CDR1 MNHEY, CDR2 SVGEGT. V gave up 1 base and J gave up 7 bases, with 17 bases separating them.

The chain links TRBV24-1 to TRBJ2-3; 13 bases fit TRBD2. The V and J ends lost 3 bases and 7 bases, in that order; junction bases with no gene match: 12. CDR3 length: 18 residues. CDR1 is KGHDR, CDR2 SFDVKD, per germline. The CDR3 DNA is TGTGCCACCAGTGATCAAAGGACTAGCGGGGGCTGGGGGTATACGCAGTATTTT. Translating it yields CATSDQRTSGGWGYTQYF.

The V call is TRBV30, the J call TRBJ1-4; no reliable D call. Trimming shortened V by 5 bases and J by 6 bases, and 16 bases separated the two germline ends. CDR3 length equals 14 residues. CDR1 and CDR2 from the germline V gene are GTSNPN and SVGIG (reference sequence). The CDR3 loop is CAWGSHSSHEKLFF. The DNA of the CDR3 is TGTGCCTGGGGGTCCCACAGTAGTCATGAAAAACTGTTTTTT.

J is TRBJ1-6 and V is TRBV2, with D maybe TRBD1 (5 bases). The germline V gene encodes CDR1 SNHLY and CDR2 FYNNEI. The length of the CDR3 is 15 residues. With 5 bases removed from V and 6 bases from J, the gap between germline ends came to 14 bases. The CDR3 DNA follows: TGTGCCAGCAGTCCGCAGGGTATAGGTAATTCACCCCTCCACTTT. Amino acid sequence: CASSPQGIGNSPLHF.

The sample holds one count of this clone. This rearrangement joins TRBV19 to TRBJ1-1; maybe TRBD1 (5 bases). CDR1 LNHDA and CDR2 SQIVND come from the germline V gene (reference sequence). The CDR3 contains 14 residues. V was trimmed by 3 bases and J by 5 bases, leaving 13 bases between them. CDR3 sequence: CASSISQGSTEAFF. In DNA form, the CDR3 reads TGTGCCAGTAGTATTTCCCAGGGAAGTACTGAAGCTTTCTTT.

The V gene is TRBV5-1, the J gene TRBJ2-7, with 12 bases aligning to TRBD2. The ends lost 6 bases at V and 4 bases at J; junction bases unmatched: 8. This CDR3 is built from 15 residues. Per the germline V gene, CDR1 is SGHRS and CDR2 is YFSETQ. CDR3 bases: TGCGCCAGCACCGATCAAACTAGCGGGGGGTACGAGCAGTACTTC. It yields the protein CASTDQTSGGYEQYF.

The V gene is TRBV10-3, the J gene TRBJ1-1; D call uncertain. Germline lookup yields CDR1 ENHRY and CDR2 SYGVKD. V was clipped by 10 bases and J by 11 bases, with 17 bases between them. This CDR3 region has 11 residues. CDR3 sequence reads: CASGSELGAFF. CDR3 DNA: TGTGCCAGTGGGAGTGAGCTAGGGGCTTTCTTT.

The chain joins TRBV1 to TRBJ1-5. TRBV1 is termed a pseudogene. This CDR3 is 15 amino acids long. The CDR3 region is CTSSQGRGCNQPQHF. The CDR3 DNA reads TGCACCAGCAGCCAAGGGAGGGGCTGCAATCAGCCCCAGCATTTT.

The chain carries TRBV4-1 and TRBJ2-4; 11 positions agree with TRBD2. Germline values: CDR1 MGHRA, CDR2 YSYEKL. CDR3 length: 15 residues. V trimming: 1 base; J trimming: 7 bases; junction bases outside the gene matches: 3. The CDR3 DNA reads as TGCGCCAGCAGCCAAGTTAGCGGGGGGGCGAACATTCAGTACTTC. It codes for CASSQVSGGANIQYF.

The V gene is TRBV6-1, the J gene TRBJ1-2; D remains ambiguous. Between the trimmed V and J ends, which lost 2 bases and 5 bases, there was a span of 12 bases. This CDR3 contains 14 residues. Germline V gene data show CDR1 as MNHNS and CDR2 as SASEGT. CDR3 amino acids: CASSESWQTYGYTF. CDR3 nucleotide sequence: TGTGCCAGCAGTGAATCCTGGCAGACTTATGGCTACACCTTC.

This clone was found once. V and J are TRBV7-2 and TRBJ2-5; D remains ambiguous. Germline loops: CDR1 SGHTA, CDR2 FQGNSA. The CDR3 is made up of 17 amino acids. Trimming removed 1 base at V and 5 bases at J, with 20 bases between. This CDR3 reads CASSLVLGGEWLETQYF. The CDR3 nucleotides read TGTGCCAGCAGCTTAGTCCTCGGCGGAGAGTGGTTGGAGACCCAGTACTTC.

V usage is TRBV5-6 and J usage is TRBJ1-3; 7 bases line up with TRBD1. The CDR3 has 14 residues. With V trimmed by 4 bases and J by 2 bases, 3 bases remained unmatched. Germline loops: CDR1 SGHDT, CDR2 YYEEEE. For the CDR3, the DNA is TGTGCCAGCAGCATAGGACAGGCTGGAAACACCATATATTTT. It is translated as CASSIGQAGNTIYF. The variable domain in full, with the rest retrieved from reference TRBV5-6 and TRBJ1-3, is DAGVTQSPTHLIKTRGQQVTLRCSPKSGHDTVSWYQQALGQGPQFIFQYYEEEERQRGNFPDRFSGHQFPNYSSELNVNALLLGDSALYLCASSIGQAGNTIYFGEGSWLTVV.

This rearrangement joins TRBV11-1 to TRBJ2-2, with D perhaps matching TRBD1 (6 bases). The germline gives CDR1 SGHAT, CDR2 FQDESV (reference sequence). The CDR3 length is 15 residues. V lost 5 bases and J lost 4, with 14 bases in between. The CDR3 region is CASSPAWTVTGELFF. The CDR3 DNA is TGTGCCAGCAGCCCCGCCTGGACAGTCACCGGGGAGCTGTTTTTT.